Listed here are 12 T cell receptor beta chains from one sample, sequenced in a study of cytomegalovirus exposure and HLA in healthy donors. The PCR had 60 Vbeta and 13 Jbeta primers. Repertoires were generated with immunoSEQ multiplex PCR, while TCRdb's copy carries only in-frame clones and drops some. Of roughly 66,000 clones listed, 55% to 80% are singletons. Sample: PBMCs. The receptors stem from a woman in her 50s in good health and CMV-seronegative.

The rearrangement uses TRBV5-4 and TRBJ2-6; D is ambiguous. CDR3 length: 14 amino acids. The V and J ends lost 0 bases and 4 bases respectively, with 5 bases between them. Germline lookup yields CDR1 SGHNT and CDR2 YYREEE (reference sequence). The CDR3 loop is CASSLVSGANVLTF. In nucleotides, the CDR3 is TGTGCCAGCAGCTTGGTGTCAGGGGCCAACGTCCTGACTTTC.

The genes are TRBV9 and TRBJ2-2; 7 nucleotides agree with TRBD2. This CDR3 has 14 residues. Germline V gives CDR1 SGDLS, CDR2 YYNGEE. After removal of 5 bases from V and 6 bases from J, the junction contained 7 bases not matched to a gene. CDR3 amino acids: CASRMGGGPGELFF. In DNA form, the CDR3 reads TGTGCCAGCAGGATGGGGGGGGGACCCGGGGAGCTGTTTTTT.

The rearrangement uses TRBV11-2 and TRBJ2-7; D call uncertain. The CDR3 is 12 residues long. Germline lookup yields CDR1 SGHAT and CDR2 FQNNGV. The V end lost 2 bases, the J end lost 5 bases, and 7 bases lay between the germline ends. The CDR3 DNA follows: TGTGCCAGCAGCTTAATCCCCGACGAGCAGTACTTC. Its protein product is CASSLIPDEQYF.

This clone is categorized as medium-sized. V usage is TRBV6-5 and J usage is TRBJ1-3; D may be TRBD1 (6 bases). Germline values: CDR1 MNHEY, CDR2 SVGAGI. The V gene lost 7 bases and the J gene lost 10 bases, with 23 bases spanning the gap. The CDR3 is 15 amino acids. The CDR3: CASTTIRDTLGTIYF. The CDR3 coding sequence is TGTGCCAGCACCACCATCCGGGACACCCTAGGGACCATATATTTT.

This clone has a single count. The CDR3 DNA follows: TGTGCCAGCAGCTTAGCGGGGGGGCAGACGGACGAGCAGTACTTC. This sequence encodes CASSLAGGQTDEQYF. This sequence joins TRBV7-6 and TRBJ2-7; D is possibly TRBD2 (7 bases). Germline lookup yields CDR1 SGHVS and CDR2 FNYEAQ. Trimming shortened V by 0 bases and J by 5 bases, and 14 bases separated the two germline ends. The CDR3 spans 15 residues.

The chain has TRBV7-9 and TRBJ2-3; a weak D match, TRBD2 (5 bases). V lost 3 bases, J lost 1 base, and 14 bases lay in between. Germline lookup yields CDR1 SEHNR and CDR2 FQNEAQ (reference sequence). The CDR3 contains 16 residues. DNA of the CDR3: TGTGCCAGCAGCTTCCTCGGGATGTCGGGCACAGATACGCAGTATTTT. This gives the protein CASSFLGMSGTDTQYF. Combining the CDR3 with reference TRBV7-9 and TRBJ2-3 gives the whole variable domain DTGVSQNPRHKITKRGQNVTFRCDPISEHNRLYWYRQTLGQGPEFLTYFQNEAQLEKSRLLSDRFSAERPKGSFSTLEIQRTEQGDSAMYLCASSFLGMSGTDTQYFGPGTRLTVL.

V is TRBV2 and J is TRBJ2-1; D is perhaps TRBD2 (6 bases). Germline lookup yields CDR1 SNHLY and CDR2 FYNNEI. CDR3 length equals 13 residues. Trimming shortened V by 4 bases and J by 10 bases, and 14 bases separated the two germline ends. This CDR3 is CASSGGGVEEQFF. The CDR3 coding sequence is TGTGCCAGCAGTGGGGGAGGAGTCGAAGAGCAGTTCTTC.

The genes are TRBV4-3 and TRBJ2-7; 11 bases fit TRBD1. Germline V CDR1 and CDR2: LGHNA, YSLEER. The CDR3 sequence is 17 residues long. After removal of 0 bases from V and 3 bases from J, the junction contained 7 bases not matched to a gene. The CDR3 bases are TGCGCCAGCAGCCAAGATATCGCCGGGACAGGGGGCTACGAGCAGTACTTC. This encodes CASSQDIAGTGGYEQYF.

The J gene is TRBJ2-5, the V gene TRBV6-5; 10 nucleotides line up with TRBD2. Germline trimming cut 4 bases from V and 1 base from J; bases unmatched to any gene: 3. The length of the CDR3 is 15 residues. Germline CDR1 and CDR2: MNHEY and SVGAGI. The CDR3 is CASSFSGRVQETQYF. The DNA for the CDR3 is TGTGCCAGCAGTTTCAGCGGGAGGGTCCAAGAGACCCAGTACTTC.

The table lists this clone with a few counts. The chain couples TRBV5-1 to TRBJ2-1; TRBD2 matches at 7 bases. Germline loops: CDR1 SGHRS, CDR2 YFSETQ. Trimming took 7 bases from V and 5 from J; bases not matched to a gene: 6. The length of the CDR3 is 13 residues. The CDR3 protein is CASGLADNNEQFF. CDR3 bases: TGCGCCAGCGGCCTAGCGGACAACAATGAGCAGTTCTTC.

The chain recombines TRBV6-6 with TRBJ1-2; the match to TRBD1 covers 9 bases. CDR1 and CDR2 from the germline V gene are MNHNY and SVGAGI (reference sequence). The length of the CDR3 is 14 residues. V was pared by 6 bases and J by 7 bases, with 9 bases of the junction left unmatched. DNA of the CDR3: TGTGCCAGCAGAGAGAACAGGGGGCTCGGTGGCTACACCTTC. As protein: CASRENRGLGGYTF.

The V and J genes are TRBV28 and TRBJ1-5; 8 positions match TRBD1. The CDR3 is 21 residues long. V lost 3 bases to trimming and J lost 5 bases; unmatched junction nucleotides: 24. Germline-derived CDR1 and CDR2 are MDHEN and SYDVKM. The CDR3: CASSFSPLDRGGGGPDQPQHF. CDR3 bases: TGTGCCAGCAGTTTCTCCCCCTTAGACAGGGGAGGAGGGGGTCCGGATCAGCCCCAGCATTTT.